Listed here are 20 T cell receptor beta chains from one sample, sequenced in a study of immune evolution from preneoplasia to lung adenocarcinoma. Profiled with immunoSEQ multiplex PCR; TCRdb holds only in-frame clones, not every one. The table includes about 4,900 clones, more than 75% detected once. Sequenced: FFPE minimally invasive lung adenocarcinoma tissue. These receptors were obtained from a person aged 55-79 years with lung adenocarcinoma.

The chain has TRBV28 and TRBJ2-3, with TRBD2 matching 10 bases. Germline V gene sequence: CDR1 MDHEN, CDR2 SYDVKM. The CDR3 runs to 15 residues. With 6 bases clipped from V and 6 bases from J, the junction kept 9 bases outside the gene matches. CDR3 DNA: TGTGCCAGCAGGCACCCGGGACTAGCGTGGGATACGCAGTATTTT. Translation gives CASRHPGLAWDTQYF.

The chain employs TRBV18 and TRBJ2-3; TRBD1 is a possible D gene (6 bases). The ends were cut back, 5 bases at V and 4 bases at J, with 13 bases in the middle. The length of the CDR3 is 14 residues. Germline CDR1 reads KGHSH; CDR2 reads LQKENI. DNA for the CDR3: TGTGCCAGCTCAGGCCAGGGGCGTGCAGATACGCAGTATTTT. It codes for CASSGQGRADTQYF. Supplemented by reference TRBV18 and TRBJ2-3, the full variable domain reads NAGVMQNPRHLVRRRGQEARLRCSPMKGHSHVYWYRQLPEEGLKFMVYLQKENIIDESGMPKERFSAEFPKEGPSILRIQQVVRGDSAAYFCASSGQGRADTQYFGPGTRLTVL.

This clone was seen more than once but under ten times. The chain uses TRBV28 and TRBJ1-4; D is undetermined. Between the trimmed V and J ends, which lost 3 bases and 4 bases, there was a span of 15 bases. The CDR3 covers 16 residues. Per germline, CDR1 MDHEN and CDR2 SYDVKM. In DNA, the CDR3 is TGTGCCAGCAGTTTTCTGACGGTGGGGAGTAATGAAAAACTGTTTTTT. This translates into CASSFLTVGSNEKLFF.

The chain carries TRBV7-6 and TRBJ2-6; D is unclear. Germline V gene lookup returns CDR1 SGHVS and CDR2 FNYEAQ. The CDR3 length is 16 residues. The V end was cut by 2 bases, the J end by 0 bases, with 8 bases between. CDR3 nucleotides: TGTGCCAGCAGCTTAACCAGTGACTCTGGGGCCAACGTCCTGACTTTC. Translated, it gives CASSLTSDSGANVLTF. The whole variable domain, filled in from reference TRBV7-6 and TRBJ2-6, reads GAGVSQSPRYKVTKRGQDVALRCDPISGHVSLYWYRQALGQGPEFLTYFNYEAQQDKSGLPNDRFSAERPEGSISTLTIQRTEQRDSAMYRCASSLTSDSGANVLTFGAGSRLTVL.

This clone was picked up a small number of times. The gene calls are TRBV7-2 and TRBJ1-2, with a tentative D call TRBD1 (5 bases). The CDR3 contains 13 residues. Germline values: CDR1 SGHTA, CDR2 FQGNSA. V gave up 5 bases and J gave up 2 bases, with 9 bases separating them. CDR3 nucleotides: TGTGCCAGCAGCCCGGACACGAACTATGGCTACACCTTC. Its translation: CASSPDTNYGYTF. The full variable domain, rest sourced from reference TRBV7-2 and TRBJ1-2, is GAGVSQSPSNKVTEKGKDVELRCDPISGHTALYWYRQSLGQGLEFLIYFQGNSAPDKSGLPSDRFSAERTGGSVSTLTIQRTQQEDSAVYLCASSPDTNYGYTFGSGTRLTVV.

V usage is TRBV9 and J usage is TRBJ2-1; 9 bases agree with TRBD2. The CDR3 loop spans 15 amino acids. V lost 4 bases and J lost 0; bases outside the gene matches: 2. CDR1 SGDLS and CDR2 YYNGEE come from the germline V gene. The CDR3 reads CASSSGLASYNEQFF. The CDR3 DNA reads as TGTGCCAGCAGCTCGGGACTAGCCTCCTACAATGAGCAGTTCTTC.

The chain links TRBV4-2 to TRBJ1-2, with TRBD1 matching 12 bases. CDR3 length equals 16 residues. Germline values: CDR1 LGHNA, CDR2 YNFKEQ. V dropped 3 bases and J dropped 7; count of bases not matched to a gene: 9. CDR3 DNA sequence: TGTGCCAGCAGCCAGGCCGGGACAGGGGGCTCCGGTGGCTACACCTTC. Translating gives CASSQAGTGGSGGYTF.

The chain recombines TRBV28 with TRBJ1-1; D gene uncertain. CDR1 MDHEN and CDR2 SYDVKM come from the germline V gene. This CDR3 comprises 12 residues. Trimming left V 2 bases short and J 9 bases short, with 10 bases between. The CDR3 loop reads CASSLKVPQAFF. The CDR3, as DNA: TGTGCCAGCAGTTTAAAGGTGCCACAAGCTTTCTTT.

V gene TRBV27 combines with J gene TRBJ1-5; 8 bases are a match to TRBD1. Losses at the gene ends were 6 bases for V and 5 bases for J; bases not matched to a gene: 3. Germline V gene data show CDR1 as MNHEY and CDR2 as SMNVEV (reference sequence). CDR3 size: 13 residues. The CDR3 spells CASRLTGDQPQHF. The CDR3 nucleotides read TGTGCCAGCAGATTGACAGGGGATCAGCCCCAGCATTTT.

The J gene is TRBJ2-7, the V gene TRBV7-2; TRBD1 matches 9 bases. The CDR3 contains 14 residues. V gave up 4 bases and J gave up 3 bases; unmatched junction bases: 4. Germline V gene lookup returns CDR1 SGHTA and CDR2 FQGNSA. Here the CDR3 reads CASSSRTGVYEQYF. DNA of the CDR3: TGTGCCAGCAGCTCCCGGACAGGGGTCTACGAGCAGTACTTC.

The J gene is TRBJ2-7, the V gene TRBV6-1, with no clear D. Germline loops: CDR1 MNHNS, CDR2 SASEGT. The length of the CDR3 is 14 residues. Trimming removed 2 bases from V and 0 bases from J, with 8 bases in between. The DNA of the CDR3 is TGTGCCAGCAGTGAAATTCACAGCTCCTACGAGCAGTACTTC. Translated, it gives CASSEIHSSYEQYF.

The chain carries TRBV5-1 and TRBJ2-7, with 12 bases matching TRBD2. Unmatched junction bases numbered 11, after V lost 0 bases and J lost 4 bases. Germline loops: CDR1 SGHRS, CDR2 YFSETQ. This CDR3 contains 18 residues. CDR3 DNA sequence: TGCGCCAGCAGCTTGGGGACTAGCGGGACACCTAGACTTTACGAGCAGTACTTC. It is translated as CASSLGTSGTPRLYEQYF.

The chain recombines TRBV11-2 with TRBJ2-1; the D gene is possibly TRBD1 (7 bases). The V end lost 3 bases, the J end lost 6 bases, and 12 bases lay between the germline ends. Germline V lookup: CDR1 SGHAT, CDR2 FQNNGV. The CDR3 extends over 14 amino acids. The CDR3 DNA is TGTGCCAGCAGCTTTTGGCAGGGGGGCAATGAGCAGTTCTTC. Translation gives CASSFWQGGNEQFF.

The J gene is TRBJ2-7, the V gene TRBV6-5; 8 nucleotides line up with TRBD2. The CDR3 extends over 13 amino acids. V dropped 5 bases and J dropped 4; count of bases not matched to a gene: 4. The germline V gene encodes CDR1 MNHEY and CDR2 SVGAGI. Here the CDR3 DNA reads TGTGCCAGCAGTACGGGGGGGGGTTACGAGCAGTACTTC. Encoded protein: CASSTGGGYEQYF.

The chain has TRBV7-8 and TRBJ1-5, with a tentative D call TRBD1 (6 bases). This CDR3 contains 13 residues. Germline values: CDR1 SGHVS, CDR2 FQNEAQ. V lost 5 bases and J lost 4, with 9 bases in between. Here the CDR3 reads CASSAQGNQPQHF. CDR3 bases: TGTGCCAGCAGCGCACAGGGAAATCAGCCCCAGCATTTT.

This rearrangement joins TRBV11-3 to TRBJ2-1, with a tentative D call TRBD2 (5 bases). Trimming removed 4 bases at V and 8 bases at J, with 9 bases between. The CDR3 is made up of 12 amino acids. CDR1 is SGHNT and CDR2 is YENEEA in the germline V gene. CDR3 sequence reads: CASSSPRDEQFF. In DNA, the CDR3 is TGTGCCAGCAGCTCCCCGAGGGATGAGCAGTTCTTC.

The chain joins TRBV5-1 to TRBJ2-1; D is possibly TRBD1 (6 bases). This CDR3 has 15 residues. Germline values: CDR1 SGHRS, CDR2 YFSETQ. Trimming cost V 3 bases and J 1 base, with 11 bases left between them. The CDR3: CASSSMTGSYNEQFF. CDR3 coding DNA: TGCGCCAGCAGCTCAATGACAGGATCCTACAATGAGCAGTTCTTC.

There are a few counts of this clone. The V call is TRBV25-1, the J call TRBJ1-2, with a tentative D call TRBD1 (5 bases). The CDR3 has 15 amino acids. V shed 3 bases and J shed 6 bases, with 17 bases lying between them. The germline gives CDR1 MGHDK, CDR2 SYGVNS. As DNA, the CDR3 is TGTGCCAGCAGTGATATATCTGGGGCGCGCGATGGCTACACCTTC. Translated, it gives CASSDISGARDGYTF.

The count of this clone is one. The chain carries TRBV7-9 and TRBJ1-2, with 8 bases that match TRBD1. V was pared by 7 bases and J by 6 bases, with 13 bases of the junction left unmatched. The CDR3 is 15 amino acids. Germline CDR1 SEHNR, CDR2 FQNEAQ (reference sequence). The CDR3 sequence: CASTTGGFLSDGYTF. CDR3 bases: TGTGCCAGCACTACAGGGGGATTCTTAAGCGATGGCTACACCTTC.

This clone occurred once. The V gene is TRBV9, the J gene TRBJ1-5; possible D gene TRBD1, 5 bases. V was cut by 4 bases and J by 6 bases, with 14 bases left in between. Per the germline V gene, CDR1 is SGDLS and CDR2 is YYNGEE. The CDR3 runs 14 residues. The CDR3 bases are TGTGCCAGCAGCCTAAGAGGGGCGGGTCAGCCCCAGCATTTT. Translated, it gives CASSLRGAGQPQHF.